This TCR beta chain was captured in a study of CD8+ T cells in alopecia areata. cDNA prepared by RNA extraction and subsequent reverse transcription served as the template for sequencing. TCRdb's copy holds only in-frame clones and misses some; the assay was immunoSEQ multiplex PCR. The sample shows 200,000 to 250,000 clones, 64% of them seen only once. V dropped 4 bases and J dropped 2 bases, with 19 bases sitting between them. Germline CDR1 SQVTM, CDR2 ANQGSEA. This CDR3 comprises 16 residues. Treatment noted: oral pan-JAK inhibitor, 5-10 mg twice daily. PBMCs, the starting material, were the source of sorted CD4+ and CD8+ T cells. Study-level findings and limits: Resident alphabeta T cells of normal skin are also sequenced in scalp samples.

On this clone: The antigen is undetermined.

This specimen consisted of CD4+ T cells sorted from blood, obtained at week 4, from a patient treated with tofacitinib. The V call is TRBV29-1, the J call TRBJ2-3; D is possibly TRBD2 (6 bases). This receptor was taken from a human donor with alopecia areata. The CDR3 here is CSVGAPRGLPTDTQYF. As DNA, the CDR3 is TGCAGCGTTGGGGCCCCGAGGGGACTCCCCACAGATACGCAGTATTTT.